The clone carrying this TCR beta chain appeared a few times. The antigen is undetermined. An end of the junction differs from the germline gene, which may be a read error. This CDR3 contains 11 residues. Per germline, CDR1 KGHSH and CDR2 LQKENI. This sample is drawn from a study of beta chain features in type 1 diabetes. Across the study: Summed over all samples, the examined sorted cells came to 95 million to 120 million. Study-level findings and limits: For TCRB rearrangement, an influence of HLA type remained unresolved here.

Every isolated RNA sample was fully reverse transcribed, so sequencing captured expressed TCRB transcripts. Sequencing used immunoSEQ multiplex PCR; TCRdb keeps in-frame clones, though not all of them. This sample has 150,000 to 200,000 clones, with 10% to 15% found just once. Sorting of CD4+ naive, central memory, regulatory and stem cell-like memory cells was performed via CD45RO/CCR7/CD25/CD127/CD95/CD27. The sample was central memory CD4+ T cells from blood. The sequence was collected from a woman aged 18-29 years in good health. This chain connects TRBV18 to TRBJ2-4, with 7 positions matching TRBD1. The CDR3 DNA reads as TGTGCCAGCTCACTACCGGGACAGCCGGCATTC. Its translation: CASSLPGQPAF.